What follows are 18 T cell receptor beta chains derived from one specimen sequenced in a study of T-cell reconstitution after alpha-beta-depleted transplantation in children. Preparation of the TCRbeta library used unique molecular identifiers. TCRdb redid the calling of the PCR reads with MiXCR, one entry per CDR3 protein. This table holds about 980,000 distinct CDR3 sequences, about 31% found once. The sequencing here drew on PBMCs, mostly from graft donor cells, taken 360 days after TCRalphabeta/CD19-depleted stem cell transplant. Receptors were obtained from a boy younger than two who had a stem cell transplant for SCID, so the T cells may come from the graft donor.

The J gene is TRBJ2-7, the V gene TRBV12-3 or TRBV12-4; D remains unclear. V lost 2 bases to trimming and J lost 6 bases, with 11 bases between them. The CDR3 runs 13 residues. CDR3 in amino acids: CASSLMAVGEQYF. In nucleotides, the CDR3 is TGTGCCAGCAGTTTAATGGCAGTAGGCGAGCAGTACTTC.

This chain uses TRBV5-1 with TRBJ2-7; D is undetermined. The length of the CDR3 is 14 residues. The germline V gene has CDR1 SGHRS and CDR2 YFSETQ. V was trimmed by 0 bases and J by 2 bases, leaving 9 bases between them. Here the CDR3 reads CASSLEWVAYEQYF. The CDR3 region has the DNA TGCGCCAGCAGCTTGGAATGGGTGGCCTACGAGCAGTACTTC.

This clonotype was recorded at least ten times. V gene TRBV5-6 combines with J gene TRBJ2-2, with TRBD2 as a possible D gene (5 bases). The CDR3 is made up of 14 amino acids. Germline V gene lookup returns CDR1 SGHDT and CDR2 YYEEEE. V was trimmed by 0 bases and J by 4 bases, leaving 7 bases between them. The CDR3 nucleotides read TGTGCCAGCAGCTTGGTGGACTCCACCGGGGAGCTGTTTTTT. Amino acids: CASSLVDSTGELFF. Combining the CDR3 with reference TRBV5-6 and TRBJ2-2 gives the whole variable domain DAGVTQSPTHLIKTRGQQVTLRCSPKSGHDTVSWYQQALGQGPQFIFQYYEEEERQRGNFPDRFSGHQFPNYSSELNVNALLLGDSALYLCASSLVDSTGELFFGEGSRLTVL.

CDR3 in amino acids: CSARDRGQGPGELFF. As DNA, the CDR3 is TGCAGTGCTAGAGATCGTGGACAGGGGCCCGGGGAGCTGTTTTTT. V is TRBV20-1 and J is TRBJ2-2, with 9 bases lining up with TRBD1. This CDR3 is built from 15 residues. CDR1 is DFQATT and CDR2 is SNEGSKA in the germline V gene (reference sequence). V lost 0 bases and J lost 6; bases outside the gene matches: 5.

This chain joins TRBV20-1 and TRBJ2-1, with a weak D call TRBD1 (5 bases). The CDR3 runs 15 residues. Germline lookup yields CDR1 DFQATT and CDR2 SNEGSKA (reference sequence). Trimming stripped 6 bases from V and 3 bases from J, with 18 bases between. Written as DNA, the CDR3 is TGCAGTGCCCCGGGCAGGGTTGTAAACTACAATGAGCAGTTCTTC. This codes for CSAPGRVVNYNEQFF.

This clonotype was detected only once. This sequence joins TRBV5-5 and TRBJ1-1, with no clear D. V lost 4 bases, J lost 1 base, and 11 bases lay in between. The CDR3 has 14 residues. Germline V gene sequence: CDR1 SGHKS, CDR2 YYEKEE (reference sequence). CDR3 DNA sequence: TGTGCCAGCAGCGGGATACCTCCGAACACTGAAGCTTTCTTT. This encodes CASSGIPPNTEAFF.

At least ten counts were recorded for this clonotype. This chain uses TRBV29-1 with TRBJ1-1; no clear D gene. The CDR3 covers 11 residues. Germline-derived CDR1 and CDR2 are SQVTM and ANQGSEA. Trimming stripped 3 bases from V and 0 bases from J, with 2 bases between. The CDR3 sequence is CSVDVNTEAFF. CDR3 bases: TGCAGCGTTGATGTGAACACTGAAGCTTTCTTT.

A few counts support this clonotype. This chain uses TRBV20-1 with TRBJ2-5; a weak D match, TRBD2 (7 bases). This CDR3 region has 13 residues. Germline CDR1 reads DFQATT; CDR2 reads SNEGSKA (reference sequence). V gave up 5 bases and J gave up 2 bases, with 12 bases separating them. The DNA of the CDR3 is TGCAGTGCTCCCCGGGGGGCTCAAGAGACCCAGTACTTC. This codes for CSAPRGAQETQYF.

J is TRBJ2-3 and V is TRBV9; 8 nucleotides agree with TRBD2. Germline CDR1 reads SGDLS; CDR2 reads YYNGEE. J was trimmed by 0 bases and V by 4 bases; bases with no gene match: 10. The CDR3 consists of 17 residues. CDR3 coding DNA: TGTGCCAGCAGCTCCGAGGTAGCGGGGCCTAGCACAGATACGCAGTATTTT. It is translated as CASSSEVAGPSTDTQYF.

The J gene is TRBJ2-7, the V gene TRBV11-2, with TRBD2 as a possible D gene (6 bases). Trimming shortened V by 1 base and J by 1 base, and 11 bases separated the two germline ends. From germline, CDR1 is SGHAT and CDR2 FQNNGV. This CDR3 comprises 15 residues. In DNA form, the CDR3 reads TGTGCCAGCAGCTTAGGGAGGGTGGGGTCCTACGAGCAGTACTTC. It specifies CASSLGRVGSYEQYF.

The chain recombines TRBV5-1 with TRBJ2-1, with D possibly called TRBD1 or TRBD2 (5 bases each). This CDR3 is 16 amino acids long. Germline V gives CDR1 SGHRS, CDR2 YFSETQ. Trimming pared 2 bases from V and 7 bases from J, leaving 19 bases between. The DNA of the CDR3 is TGCGCCAGCAGCTTTTTTCGGGGCTCGAGTAGGAATGAGCAGTTCTTC. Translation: CASSFFRGSSRNEQFF.

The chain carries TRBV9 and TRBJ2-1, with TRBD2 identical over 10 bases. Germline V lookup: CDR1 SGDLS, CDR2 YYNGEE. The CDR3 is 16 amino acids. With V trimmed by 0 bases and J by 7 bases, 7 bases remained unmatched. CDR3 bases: TGTGCCAGCAGCGTAGATAAACTAGCGGGGCGGAATGAGCAGTTCTTC. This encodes CASSVDKLAGRNEQFF.

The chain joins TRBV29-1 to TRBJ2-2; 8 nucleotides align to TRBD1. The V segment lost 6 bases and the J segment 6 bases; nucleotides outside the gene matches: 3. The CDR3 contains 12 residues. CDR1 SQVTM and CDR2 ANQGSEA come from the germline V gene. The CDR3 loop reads CSVVQGAGELFF. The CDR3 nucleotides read TGCAGCGTGGTACAGGGGGCCGGGGAGCTGTTTTTT.

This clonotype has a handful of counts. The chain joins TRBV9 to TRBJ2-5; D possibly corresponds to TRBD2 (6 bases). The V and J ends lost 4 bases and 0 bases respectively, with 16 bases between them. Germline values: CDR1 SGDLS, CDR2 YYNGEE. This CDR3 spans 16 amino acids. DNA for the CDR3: TGTGCCAGCAGCCCCACCTCGGCGGGGTACCAAGAGACCCAGTACTTC. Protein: CASSPTSAGYQETQYF. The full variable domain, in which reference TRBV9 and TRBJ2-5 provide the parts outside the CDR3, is DSGVTQTPKHLITATGQRVTLRCSPRSGDLSVYWYQQSLDQGLQFLIQYYNGEERAKGNILERFSAQQFPDLHSELNLSSLELGDSALYFCASSPTSAGYQETQYFGPGTRLLVL.

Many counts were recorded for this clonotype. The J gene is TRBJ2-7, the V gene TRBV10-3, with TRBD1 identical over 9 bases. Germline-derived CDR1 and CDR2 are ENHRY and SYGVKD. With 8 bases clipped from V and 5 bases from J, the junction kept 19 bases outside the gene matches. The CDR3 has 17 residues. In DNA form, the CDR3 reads TGTGCCATCCGCCCACGAAAAGGGACAGGGATAGTCCACGAGCAGTACTTC. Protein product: CAIRPRKGTGIVHEQYF.

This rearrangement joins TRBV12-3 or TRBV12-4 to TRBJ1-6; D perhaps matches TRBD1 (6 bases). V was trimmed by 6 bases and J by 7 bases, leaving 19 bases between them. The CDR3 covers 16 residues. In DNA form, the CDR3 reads TGTGCCAGCAGGCAAGGGGCCACAGGGCGGAATTCACCCCTCCACTTT. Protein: CASRQGATGRNSPLHF.

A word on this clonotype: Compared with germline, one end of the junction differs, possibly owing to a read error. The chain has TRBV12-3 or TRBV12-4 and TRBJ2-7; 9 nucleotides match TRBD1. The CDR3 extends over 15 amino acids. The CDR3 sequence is CASSLEGTGSYKQYF. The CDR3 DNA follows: TGTGCCAGCAGTTTAGAAGGGACAGGGTCCTACAAGCAGTACTTC.

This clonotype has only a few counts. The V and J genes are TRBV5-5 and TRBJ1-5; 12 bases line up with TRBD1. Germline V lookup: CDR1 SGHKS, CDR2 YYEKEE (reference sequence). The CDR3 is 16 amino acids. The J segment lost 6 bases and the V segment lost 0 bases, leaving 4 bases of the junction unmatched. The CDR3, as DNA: TGTGCCAGCAGCTTGGGGGGACAGGGGGCAGGTCAGCCCCAGCATTTT. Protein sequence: CASSLGGQGAGQPQHF.